This T cell receptor (beta chain) emerged from a study of T cells after yellow fever vaccination (dated by TCRdb to between 2018 and 2021). About the full investigation: The SMART-Seq v4 Ultra Low Input RNA kit was used to prepare libraries from fractions with low cell numbers. Bulk TCR alpha and beta repertoires were sequenced longitudinally to track T-cell clones before and after primary and booster YFV17D yellow fever vaccination. The cohort comprised two healthy male donors, one aged 18 to 29 and one aged 30 to 40 years. Blood samples were taken at several timepoints before and after primary and secondary immunization, and bulk PBMC replicates and cell subsets were isolated.

Only a few counts were recorded for this clonotype. The antigen it binds to is not known. Base-call qualities are not available, and no considerably larger clone is one nucleotide away. The treatment or condition label, read with the paper, signifies: live attenuated yellow fever vaccine strain. PBMCs were isolated from peripheral blood using a standard Ficoll-Paque protocol. CD4 and CD8 T-cell fractions were isolated with Dynabeads CD4 and CD8 positive selection kits. TriZol was used to extract RNA from bulk PBMCs, CD4 and CD8 fractions, and dextramer-positive and dextramer-negative fractions. General conclusions and limits of the study: A small share of clonotypes occurred in both CD4 and CD8 compartments, likely arising from convergent recombination. Compared with the primary T-cell response, the secondary T-cell response was faster but weaker, reaching its peak on day 5 rather than on day 15. Because only a couple of donors were included in the study, the extent to which the findings can be generalized is limited. Most clones expanded after primary vaccination were re-detected after the booster (96% of CD4 and approximately 89% of CD8), suggesting broad memory maintenance. Computational filtering was needed because FACS-sorted repertoires could contain abundant contaminating clonotypes from the bulk population.

Counted from cysteine to phenylalanine, this CDR3 has 18 amino acids. This entry keeps only the CDR3 DNA: 54 bases, framed from base 1. Synthesis of TCR cDNA relied on 5'RACE template switching, a step that introduced a universal primer site along with unique molecular identifiers. Priming for cDNA synthesis came from both the TCR alpha and TCR beta constant segments. Libraries were amplified in two PCR steps, with sample barcodes and sequencing adapters added in the second step. Sequencing of the libraries was done on either Illumina HiSeq 2500 (2x100 bp) or NovaSeq (2x150 bp). Concerning the study's data processing: Demultiplexing of reads and collapsing into UMI consensus sequences were performed with MIGEC, and V(D)J alignment was carried out with MiXCR. Vaccine-responding clonotypes were defined with edgeR using replicate PBMC samples, requiring FDR below 0.01 and a log2 fold change above 5 up to day 15. CD4 or CD8 identity was assigned to each bulk clonotype according to whether the clonotype was present at higher abundance in the sequenced CD4 repertoire or the sequenced CD8 repertoire. Starting from the raw public reads, TCRdb applied fastp trimming at Q25, assembled clones with MiXCR and retained in-frame beta chains. CDR3 protein sequences are deduplicated, and each keeps its most common genes and DNA. The authors' filters were not applied to this entry. The sample profile shows approximately 260,000 distinct CDR3 sequences; 13% of them were found once. The ten largest clonotypes hold roughly 0.5% of the sample.

The rearrangement joined TRBV21-1 to TRBJ2-1; the D call TRBD2 from the table was never checked on the DNA. TRBV21-1 represents a pseudogene. This material consisted of CD4+ T cells sorted from PBMCs, taken 45 days after the yellow fever booster vaccination. The receptor was derived from a man aged 30 to 45 who received the YFV17D yellow fever vaccine. The CDR3 reads CASSKGWTSGLSYNEQFF. The DNA sequence follows: TGTGCCAGCAGCAAAGGATGGACTAGCGGCCTATCTTACAATGAGCAGTTCTTC.